One T cell receptor beta chain is described in this entry. Generated by immunoSEQ multiplex PCR, the TCRdb table keeps only in-frame clones and is missing some. The repertoire holds roughly 40,000 clones, about 90% seen once, with about 20% in the top ten. This sample was taken from a study of OX40 agonist ivuxolimab in advanced cancers. This CDR3 is 16 amino acids long. Germline V CDR1 and CDR2: SNHLY, FYNNEI. V gave up 4 bases and J gave up 4 bases, with 18 bases separating them. The sequenced sample was CD4+ or CD8+ T cells sorted from blood, obtained in a trial of the OX40 agonist ivuxolimab. The chain joins TRBV2 to TRBJ2-3; tentatively, D is TRBD1 (6 bases). This TCR derives from an adult with an advanced solid tumor such as melanoma, head and neck, liver or kidney cancer. Here the CDR3 DNA reads TGTGCCAGCAGTGCAGAACAGGAAGGGGGAGCAGATACGCAGTATTTT. Amino acid sequence: CASSAEQEGGADTQYF.